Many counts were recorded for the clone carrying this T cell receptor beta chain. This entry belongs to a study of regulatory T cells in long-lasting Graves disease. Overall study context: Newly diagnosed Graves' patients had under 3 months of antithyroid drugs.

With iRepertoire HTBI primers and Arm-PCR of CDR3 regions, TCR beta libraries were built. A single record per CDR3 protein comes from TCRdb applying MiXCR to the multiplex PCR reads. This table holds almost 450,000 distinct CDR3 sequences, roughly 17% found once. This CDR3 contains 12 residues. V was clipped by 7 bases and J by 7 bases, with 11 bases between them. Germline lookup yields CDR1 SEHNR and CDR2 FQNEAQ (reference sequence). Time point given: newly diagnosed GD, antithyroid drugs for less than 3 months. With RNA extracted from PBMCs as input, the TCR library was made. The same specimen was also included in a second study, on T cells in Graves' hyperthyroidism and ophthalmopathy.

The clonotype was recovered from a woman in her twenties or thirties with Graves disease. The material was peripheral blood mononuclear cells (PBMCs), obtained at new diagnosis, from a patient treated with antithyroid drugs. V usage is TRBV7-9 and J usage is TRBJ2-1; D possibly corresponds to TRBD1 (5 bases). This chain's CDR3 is CASTVGENEQFF. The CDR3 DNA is TGTGCCAGCACCGTAGGGGAAAATGAGCAGTTCTTC.